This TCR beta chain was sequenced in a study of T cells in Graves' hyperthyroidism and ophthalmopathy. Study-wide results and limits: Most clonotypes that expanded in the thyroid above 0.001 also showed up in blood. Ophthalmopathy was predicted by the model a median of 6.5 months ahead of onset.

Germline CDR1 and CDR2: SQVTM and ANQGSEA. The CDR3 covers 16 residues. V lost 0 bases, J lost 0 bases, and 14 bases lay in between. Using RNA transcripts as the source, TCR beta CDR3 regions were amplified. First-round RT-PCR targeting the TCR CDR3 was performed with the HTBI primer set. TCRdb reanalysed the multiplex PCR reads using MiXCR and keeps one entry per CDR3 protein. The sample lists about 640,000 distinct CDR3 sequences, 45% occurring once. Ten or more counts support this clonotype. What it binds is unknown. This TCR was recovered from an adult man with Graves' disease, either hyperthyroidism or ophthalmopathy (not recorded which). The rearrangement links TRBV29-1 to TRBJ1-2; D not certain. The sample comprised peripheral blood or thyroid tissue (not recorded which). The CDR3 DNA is TGCAGCGTTGAAGATTTGAGTACGGAAGCTAACTATGGCTACACCTTC. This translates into CSVEDLSTEANYGYTF.